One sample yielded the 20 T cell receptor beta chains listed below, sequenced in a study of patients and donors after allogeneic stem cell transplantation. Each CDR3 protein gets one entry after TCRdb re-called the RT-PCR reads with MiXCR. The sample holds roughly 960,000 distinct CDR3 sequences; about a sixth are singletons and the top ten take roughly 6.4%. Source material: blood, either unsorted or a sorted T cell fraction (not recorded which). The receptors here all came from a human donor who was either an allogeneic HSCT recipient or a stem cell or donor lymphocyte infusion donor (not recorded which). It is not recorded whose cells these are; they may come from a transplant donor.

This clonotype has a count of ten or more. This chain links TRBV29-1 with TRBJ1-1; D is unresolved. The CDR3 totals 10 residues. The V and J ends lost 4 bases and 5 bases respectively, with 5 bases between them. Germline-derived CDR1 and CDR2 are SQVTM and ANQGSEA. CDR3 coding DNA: TGCAGCGTTGCTCAAACTGAAGCTTTCTTT. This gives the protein CSVAQTEAFF.

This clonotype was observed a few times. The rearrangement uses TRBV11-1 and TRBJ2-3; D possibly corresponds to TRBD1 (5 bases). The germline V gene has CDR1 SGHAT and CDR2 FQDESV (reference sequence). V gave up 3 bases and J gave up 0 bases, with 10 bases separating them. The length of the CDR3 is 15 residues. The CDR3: CASSFRQLSTDTQYF. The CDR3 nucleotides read TGTGCCAGCAGCTTCCGACAGCTTAGCACAGATACGCAGTATTTT.

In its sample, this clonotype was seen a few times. For the CDR3, the DNA is TGCAGCGGAGGAGACGCTAACTATGGCTACACCTTC. Its translation: CSGGDANYGYTF. The V gene is TRBV29-1, the J gene TRBJ1-2, with D uncertain. Looked up from germline, CDR1 is SQVTM and CDR2 is ANQGSEA. The CDR3 contains 12 residues. Deletions cut 7 bases from V and 0 bases from J, with 9 bases between.

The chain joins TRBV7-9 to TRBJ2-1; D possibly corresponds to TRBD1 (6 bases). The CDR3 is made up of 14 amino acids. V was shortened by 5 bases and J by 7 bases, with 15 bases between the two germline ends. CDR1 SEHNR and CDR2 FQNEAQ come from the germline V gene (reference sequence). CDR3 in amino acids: CASSDRTFGNEQFF. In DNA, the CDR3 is TGTGCCAGCAGCGACAGGACCTTTGGGAATGAGCAGTTCTTC.

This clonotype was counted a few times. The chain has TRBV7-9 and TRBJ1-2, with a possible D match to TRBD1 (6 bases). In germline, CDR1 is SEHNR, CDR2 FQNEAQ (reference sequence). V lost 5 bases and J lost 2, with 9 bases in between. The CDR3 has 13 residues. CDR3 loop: CASSRQANYGYTF. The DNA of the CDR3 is TGTGCCAGCAGCCGACAGGCGAACTATGGCTACACCTTC.

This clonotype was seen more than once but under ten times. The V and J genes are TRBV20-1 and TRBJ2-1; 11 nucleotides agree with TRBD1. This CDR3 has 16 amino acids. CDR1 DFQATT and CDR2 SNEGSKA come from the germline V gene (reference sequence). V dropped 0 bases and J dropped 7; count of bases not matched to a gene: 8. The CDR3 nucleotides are TGCAGTGCTAGAGATTTCCGGACAGGGGGCCGTAATGAGCAGTTCTTC. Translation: CSARDFRTGGRNEQFF.

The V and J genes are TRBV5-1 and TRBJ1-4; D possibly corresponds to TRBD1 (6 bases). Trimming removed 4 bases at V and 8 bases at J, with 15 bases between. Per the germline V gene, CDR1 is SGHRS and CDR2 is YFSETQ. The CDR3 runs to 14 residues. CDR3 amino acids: CASSPGAREEKLFF. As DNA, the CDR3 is TGCGCCAGCAGCCCGGGGGCCCGGGAGGAAAAACTGTTTTTT.

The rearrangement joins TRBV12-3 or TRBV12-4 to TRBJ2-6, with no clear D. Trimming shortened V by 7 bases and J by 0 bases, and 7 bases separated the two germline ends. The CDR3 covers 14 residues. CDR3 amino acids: CASTVGSGANVLTF. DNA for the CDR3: TGTGCCAGCACCGTCGGCTCTGGGGCCAACGTCCTGACTTTC.

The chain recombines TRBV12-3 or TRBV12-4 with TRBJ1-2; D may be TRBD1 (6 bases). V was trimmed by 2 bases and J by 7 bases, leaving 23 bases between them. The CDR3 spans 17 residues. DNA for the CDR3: TGTGCCAGCAGTTTAAGGCAGGGGCCCAGGAGTACGGGTGGCTACACCTTC. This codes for CASSLRQGPRSTGGYTF.

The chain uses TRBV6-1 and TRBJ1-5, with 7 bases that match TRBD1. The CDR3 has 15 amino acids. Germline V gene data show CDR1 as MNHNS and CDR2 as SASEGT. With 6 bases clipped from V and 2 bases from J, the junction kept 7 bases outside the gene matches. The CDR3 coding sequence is TGTGCCAGCAGCCTAGGGACAGATCGCAATCAGCCCCAGCATTTT. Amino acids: CASSLGTDRNQPQHF.

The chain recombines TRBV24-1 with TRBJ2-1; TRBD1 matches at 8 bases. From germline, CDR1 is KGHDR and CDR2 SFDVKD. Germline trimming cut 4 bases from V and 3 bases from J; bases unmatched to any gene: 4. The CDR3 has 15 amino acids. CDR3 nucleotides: TGTGCCACCAGTGAACGGGACAGGAGCTACAATGAGCAGTTCTTC. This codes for CATSERDRSYNEQFF.

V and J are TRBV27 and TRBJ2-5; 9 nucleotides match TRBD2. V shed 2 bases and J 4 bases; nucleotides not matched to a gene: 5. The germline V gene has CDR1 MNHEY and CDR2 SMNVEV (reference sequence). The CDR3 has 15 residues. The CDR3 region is CASSLAGGHLETQYF. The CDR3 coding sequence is TGTGCCAGCAGTTTAGCGGGAGGGCACCTAGAGACCCAGTACTTC.

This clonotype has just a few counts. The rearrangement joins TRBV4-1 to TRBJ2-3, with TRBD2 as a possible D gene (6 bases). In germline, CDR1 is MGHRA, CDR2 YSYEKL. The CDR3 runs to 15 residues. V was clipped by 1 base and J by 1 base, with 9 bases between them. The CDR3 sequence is CASSQAGAGTDTQYF. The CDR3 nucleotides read TGCGCCAGCAGCCAAGCGGGAGCGGGCACAGATACGCAGTATTTT.

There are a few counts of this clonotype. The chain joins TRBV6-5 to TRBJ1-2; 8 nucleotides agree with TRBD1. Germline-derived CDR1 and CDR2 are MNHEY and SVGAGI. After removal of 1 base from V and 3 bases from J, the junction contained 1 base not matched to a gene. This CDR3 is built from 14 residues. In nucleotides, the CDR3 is TGTGCCAGCAGTTACTTGGGACAGGACTATGGCTACACCTTC. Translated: CASSYLGQDYGYTF.

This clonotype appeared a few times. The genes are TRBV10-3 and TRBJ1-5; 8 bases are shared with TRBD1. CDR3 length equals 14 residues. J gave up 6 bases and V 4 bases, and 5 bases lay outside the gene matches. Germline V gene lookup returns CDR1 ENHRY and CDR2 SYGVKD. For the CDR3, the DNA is TGTGCCATCAGTGTAGACAGGGGCACTCAGCCCCAGCATTTT. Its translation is CAISVDRGTQPQHF.

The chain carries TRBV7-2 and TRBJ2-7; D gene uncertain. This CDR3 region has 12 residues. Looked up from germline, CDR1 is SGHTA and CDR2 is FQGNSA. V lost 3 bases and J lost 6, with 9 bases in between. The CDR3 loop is CASSFNTLEQYF. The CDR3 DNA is TGTGCCAGCAGCTTCAACACCCTCGAGCAGTACTTC.

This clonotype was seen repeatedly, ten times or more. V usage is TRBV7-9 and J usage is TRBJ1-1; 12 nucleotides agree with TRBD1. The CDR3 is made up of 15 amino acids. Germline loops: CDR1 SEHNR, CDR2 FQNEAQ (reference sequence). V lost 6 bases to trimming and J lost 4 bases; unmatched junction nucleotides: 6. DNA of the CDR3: TGTGCCAGCAGTTTGGGACAGGGGGCTGGCACTGAAGCTTTCTTT. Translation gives CASSLGQGAGTEAFF.

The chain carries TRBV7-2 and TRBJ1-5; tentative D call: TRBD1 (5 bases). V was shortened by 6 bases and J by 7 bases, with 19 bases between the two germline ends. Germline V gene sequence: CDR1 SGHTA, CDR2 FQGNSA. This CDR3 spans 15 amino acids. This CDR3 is CASSRPGPFHQPQHF. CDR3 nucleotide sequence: TGTGCCAGCAGTCGACCGGGACCTTTTCACCAGCCCCAGCATTTT. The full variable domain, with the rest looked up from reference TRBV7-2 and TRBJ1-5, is GAGVSQSPSNKVTEKGKDVELRCDPISGHTALYWYRQSLGQGLEFLIYFQGNSAPDKSGLPSDRFSAERTGGSVSTLTIQRTQQEDSAVYLCASSRPGPFHQPQHFGDGTRLSIL.

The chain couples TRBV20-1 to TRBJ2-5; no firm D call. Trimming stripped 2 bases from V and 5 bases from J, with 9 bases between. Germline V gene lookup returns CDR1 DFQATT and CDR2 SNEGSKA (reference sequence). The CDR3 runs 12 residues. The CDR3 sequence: CSARKRRETQYF. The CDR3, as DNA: TGCAGTGCTAGAAAACGCCGGGAGACCCAGTACTTC.

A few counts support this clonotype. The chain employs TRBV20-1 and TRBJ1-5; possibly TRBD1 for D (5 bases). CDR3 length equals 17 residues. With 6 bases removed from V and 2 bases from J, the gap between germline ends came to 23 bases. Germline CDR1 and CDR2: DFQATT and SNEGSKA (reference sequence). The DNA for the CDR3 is TGCAGTGCGCACAGTGGCAGGGTAGGACAACGCAATCAGCCCCAGCATTTT. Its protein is CSAHSGRVGQRNQPQHF.